This TCR beta chain comes out of a study of Graves' ophthalmopathy and Graves' hyperthyroidism. CDR1 and CDR2 (germline): LNHDA, SQIVND (reference sequence). The length of the CDR3 is 12 residues. V was clipped by 3 bases and J by 3 bases, with 5 bases between them. The sample holds a few counts of this clonotype. CDR3 regions of TCR beta were amplified from RNA transcripts. RT-PCR in the first round used HTBI primers; a second-round multiplex PCR followed. MiXCR, run by TCRdb on the multiplex PCR reads, gives a single entry per CDR3 protein. The sample has about 480,000 distinct CDR3 sequences, about 15% seen once; the top ten hold over 8%. Thyroid ultrasound, orbital computed tomography, TRAb, serum thyroxine and clinical symptoms formed the basis of diagnosis.

The sequenced sample consisted of blood. The clonotype originates from a woman between 25 and 40 years old with Graves' ophthalmopathy. The chain links TRBV19 to TRBJ1-2; D ambiguous. For the CDR3, the DNA is TGTGCCAGTAGTATGATTGACTATGGCTACACCTTC. This encodes CASSMIDYGYTF.